The 18 T cell receptor beta chains below were found in one sample sequenced in a study of T cell changes during pregnancy in multiple sclerosis. TCRdb's copy holds only in-frame clones and misses some; the assay was immunoSEQ multiplex PCR. The sample records about 44,000 clones, approximately 92% being singletons. The sample in question was CD4+ T cells from peripheral blood mononuclear cells, obtained in the first trimester of pregnancy. The source is a female donor with multiple sclerosis, enrolled in a pregnancy study.

The rearrangement links TRBV12-5 to TRBJ2-5; possibly TRBD2 for D (5 bases). CDR1 and CDR2 from the germline V gene are LGHNT and FRNRAP. This CDR3 contains 13 residues. Trimming shortened V by 3 bases and J by 1 base, and 6 bases separated the two germline ends. In nucleotides, the CDR3 is TGTGCTAGTGGTTTCGGACTCCAAGAGACCCAGTACTTC. It specifies CASGFGLQETQYF.

The V call is TRBV19, the J call TRBJ2-1; the match to TRBD1 covers 8 bases. Germline V gene data show CDR1 as LNHDA and CDR2 as SQIVND (reference sequence). Germline trimming cut 2 bases from V and 3 bases from J; bases unmatched to any gene: 3. The CDR3 runs 15 residues. The CDR3 DNA reads as TGTGCCAGTAGTATACGGACAGGGAGCTACAATGAGCAGTTCTTC. Translation: CASSIRTGSYNEQFF.

The chain recombines TRBV5-1 with TRBJ2-2; 9 bases are a match to TRBD2. Germline V gives CDR1 SGHRS, CDR2 YFSETQ. The CDR3 loop spans 17 amino acids. With V trimmed by 0 bases and J by 1 base, 4 bases remained unmatched. CDR3 nucleotide sequence: TGCGCCAGCAGCTTGGCCGGTAGCGGGAGGAACACCGGGGAGCTGTTTTTT. Its protein product is CASSLAGSGRNTGELFF. The complete variable domain, with remaining parts taken from reference TRBV5-1 and TRBJ2-2, reads KAGVTQTPRYLIKTRGQQVTLSCSPISGHRSVSWYQQTPGQGLQFLFEYFSETQRNKGNFPGRFSGRQFSNSRSEMNVSTLELGDSALYLCASSLAGSGRNTGELFFGEGSRLTVL.

V gene TRBV5-1 combines with J gene TRBJ1-2; a possible D gene is TRBD1 (6 bases). The CDR3 has 14 residues. Per the germline V gene, CDR1 is SGHRS and CDR2 is YFSETQ. The V and J ends lost 2 bases and 5 bases respectively, with 13 bases between them. DNA of the CDR3: TGCGCCAGCAGCTTTGAGGGGGACCGGTATGGCTACACCTTC. Protein product: CASSFEGDRYGYTF.

The chain uses TRBV4-1 and TRBJ2-7; D not resolved. V was pared by 1 base and J by 1 base, with 20 bases between. The CDR3 spans 18 residues. Germline V gene data show CDR1 as MGHRA and CDR2 as YSYEKL. This CDR3 is CASSQGMGTVKFSYEQYF. The DNA of the CDR3 is TGCGCCAGCAGCCAAGGAATGGGCACAGTCAAGTTTTCCTACGAGCAGTACTTC.

This chain uses TRBV9 with TRBJ2-2, with 11 bases fitting TRBD1. Germline values: CDR1 SGDLS, CDR2 YYNGEE. This CDR3 is 16 amino acids long. Unmatched junction bases numbered 7, after V lost 3 bases and J lost 6 bases. In nucleotides, the CDR3 is TGTGCCAGCAGCGCCGTCCAGGGACAGGGGGCCGGGGAGCTGTTTTTT. It yields the protein CASSAVQGQGAGELFF.

V is TRBV5-1 and J is TRBJ2-1; D call uncertain. This CDR3 has 13 amino acids. V lost 2 bases, J lost 8 bases, and 11 bases lay in between. CDR1 and CDR2 (germline): SGHRS, YFSETQ. In nucleotides, the CDR3 is TGCGCCAGCAGCTTCGATAGTGTGTATGAGCAGTTCTTC. It translates to CASSFDSVYEQFF.

The gene calls are TRBV6-1 and TRBJ2-3; perhaps TRBD2 as D (6 bases). Germline assignment: CDR1 MNHNS and CDR2 SASEGT. Trimming took off 8 bases at V and 0 bases at J, with 12 bases between the two ends. The length of the CDR3 is 14 residues. CDR3 nucleotide sequence: TGTGCCAGCCGCCTAGCGCCTAGCACAGATACGCAGTATTTT. It specifies CASRLAPSTDTQYF.

With respect to this clone: One end of the junction varies from germline; a read error may be responsible. This chain joins TRBV7-7 and TRBJ2-5, with 14 bases that match TRBD2. Germline CDR1 reads SSHAT; CDR2 reads FNYEAQ (reference sequence). This CDR3 region has 16 residues. The CDR3 DNA reads TGTGCTAGCAGCCAAGGACTAGCGGGAGGAGGAGAGACCCAGTACTTC. It translates to CASSQGLAGGGETQYF.

This chain joins TRBV11-2 and TRBJ2-5; the D gene is possibly TRBD2 (6 bases). V shed 5 bases and J shed 3 bases, with 10 bases lying between them. Germline CDR1 is SGHAT and CDR2 is FQNNGV. CDR3 size: 13 residues. CDR3 amino acids: CASSPLAKETQYF. The DNA for the CDR3 is TGTGCCAGCAGCCCACTAGCTAAAGAGACCCAGTACTTC.

V and J are TRBV7-2 and TRBJ2-2; D ambiguous. Germline assignment: CDR1 SGHTA and CDR2 FQGNSA. The CDR3 is 12 residues long. The V gene lost 0 bases and the J gene lost 11 bases, with 7 bases spanning the gap. In DNA, the CDR3 is TGTGCCAGCAGCTTAGCTGGCGGCGAGCTGTTTTTT. It translates to CASSLAGGELFF.

V is TRBV27 and J is TRBJ2-7; perhaps TRBD1 as D (6 bases). The CDR3 is 13 amino acids. V was clipped by 1 base and J by 4 bases, with 8 bases between them. Germline loops: CDR1 MNHEY, CDR2 SMNVEV (reference sequence). In DNA form, the CDR3 reads TGTGCCAGCAGTTTATATCAGGGGTACGAGCAGTACTTC. It translates to CASSLYQGYEQYF.

The V and J genes are TRBV19 and TRBJ2-1; 12 bases are a match to TRBD2. Trimming removed 4 bases from V and 6 bases from J; junction bases left unmatched: 4. CDR1 is LNHDA, CDR2 SQIVND, per germline (reference sequence). The CDR3 is 15 residues long. The CDR3 region has the DNA TGTGCCAGTAGTACAGGACTAGCGGGAAGCAATGAGCAGTTCTTC. Translating it yields CASSTGLAGSNEQFF. Using reference TRBV19 and TRBJ2-1 for the parts outside the CDR3, the full variable domain is DGGITQSPKYLFRKEGQNVTLSCEQNLNHDAMYWYRQDPGQGLRLIYYSQIVNDFQKGDIAEGYSVSREKKESFPLTVTSAQKNPTAFYLCASSTGLAGSNEQFFGPGTRLTVL.

This clone was observed once. The gene calls are TRBV19 and TRBJ2-7; TRBD1 agrees at 9 bases. The CDR3 has 16 residues. Germline V CDR1 and CDR2: LNHDA, SQIVND (reference sequence). V shed 2 bases and J 1 base; nucleotides not matched to a gene: 6. The CDR3 loop is CASSITRDRASYEQYF. For the CDR3, the DNA is TGTGCCAGTAGTATAACCCGGGACAGGGCTTCCTACGAGCAGTACTTC.

The chain couples TRBV18 to TRBJ2-7, with D tentatively TRBD2 (6 bases). The V and J ends lost 2 bases and 6 bases respectively, with 17 bases between them. The germline V gene has CDR1 KGHSH and CDR2 LQKENI. The CDR3 runs to 15 residues. CDR3: CASSPSPGALSEQYF. CDR3 in DNA: TGTGCCAGCTCACCATCTCCGGGAGCCCTATCCGAGCAGTACTTC.

The chain carries TRBV5-1 and TRBJ2-1; 8 bases agree with TRBD2. The V and J ends lost 0 bases and 15 bases, in that order; junction bases with no gene match: 14. CDR1 and CDR2 (germline): SGHRS, YFSETQ. This CDR3 has 15 residues. The chain's CDR3 is CASSLVAGGRAGWFF. DNA for the CDR3: TGCGCCAGCAGCTTGGTGGCGGGGGGCCGGGCCGGGTGGTTCTTC.

This chain connects TRBV19 to TRBJ1-5; no reliable D call. CDR3 length equals 12 residues. V lost 5 bases and J lost 3, with 5 bases in between. Germline CDR1 is LNHDA and CDR2 is SQIVND (reference sequence). This CDR3 is CASSLPNQPQHF. For the CDR3, the DNA is TGTGCCAGTAGTCTCCCCAATCAGCCCCAGCATTTT. The complete variable domain, with remaining parts taken from reference TRBV19 and TRBJ1-5, reads DGGITQSPKYLFRKEGQNVTLSCEQNLNHDAMYWYRQDPGQGLRLIYYSQIVNDFQKGDIAEGYSVSREKKESFPLTVTSAQKNPTAFYLCASSLPNQPQHFGDGTRLSIL.

This clone was counted a few times. This chain joins TRBV19 and TRBJ2-1; 7 bases agree with TRBD2. There are 14 residues in the CDR3. V was clipped by 3 bases and J by 15 bases; unmatched bases: 14. Germline V gives CDR1 LNHDA, CDR2 SQIVND (reference sequence). The CDR3 DNA is TGTGCCAGTAGTATTCTCCAGGGATCCGGGAGGTGGTTCTTC. Amino acids: CASSILQGSGRWFF.